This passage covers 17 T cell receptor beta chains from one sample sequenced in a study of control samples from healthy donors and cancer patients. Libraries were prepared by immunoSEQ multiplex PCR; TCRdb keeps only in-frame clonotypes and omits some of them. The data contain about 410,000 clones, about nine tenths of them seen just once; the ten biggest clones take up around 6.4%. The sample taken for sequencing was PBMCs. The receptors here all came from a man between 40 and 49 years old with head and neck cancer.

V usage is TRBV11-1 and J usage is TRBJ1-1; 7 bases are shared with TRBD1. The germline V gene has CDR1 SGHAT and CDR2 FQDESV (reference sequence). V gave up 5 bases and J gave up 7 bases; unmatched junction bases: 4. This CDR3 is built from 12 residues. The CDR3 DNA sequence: TGTGCCAGCAGCCTCGGGACAGTTGAAGCTTTCTTT. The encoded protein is CASSLGTVEAFF.

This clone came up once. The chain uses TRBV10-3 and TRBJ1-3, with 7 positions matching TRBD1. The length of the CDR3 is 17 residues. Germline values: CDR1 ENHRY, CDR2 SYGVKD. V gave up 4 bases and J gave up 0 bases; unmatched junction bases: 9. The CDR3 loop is CAISGWLTGSSGNTIYF. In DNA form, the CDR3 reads TGTGCCATCAGTGGGTGGTTGACAGGGAGCTCTGGAAACACCATATATTTT.

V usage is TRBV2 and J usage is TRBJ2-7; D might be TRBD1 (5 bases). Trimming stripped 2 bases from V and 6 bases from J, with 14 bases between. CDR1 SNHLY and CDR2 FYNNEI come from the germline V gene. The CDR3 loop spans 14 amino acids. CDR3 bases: TGTGCCAGCAGTGAAACCCTGGGGCTGTCCGAGCAGTACTTC. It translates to CASSETLGLSEQYF.

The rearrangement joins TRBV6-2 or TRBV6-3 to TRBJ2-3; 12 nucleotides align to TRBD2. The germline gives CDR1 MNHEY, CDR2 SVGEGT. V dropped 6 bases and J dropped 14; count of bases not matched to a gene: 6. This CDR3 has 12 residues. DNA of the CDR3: TGTGCCAGCAGCCCAGCGGGACTAGCGGGGTATTTT. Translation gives CASSPAGLAGYF.

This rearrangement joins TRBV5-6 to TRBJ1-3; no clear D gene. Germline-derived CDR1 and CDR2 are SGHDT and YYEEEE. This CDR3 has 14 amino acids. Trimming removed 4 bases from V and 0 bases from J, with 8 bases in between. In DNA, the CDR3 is TGTGCCAGCAGCAACGGATACTCTGGAAACACCATATATTTT. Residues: CASSNGYSGNTIYF.

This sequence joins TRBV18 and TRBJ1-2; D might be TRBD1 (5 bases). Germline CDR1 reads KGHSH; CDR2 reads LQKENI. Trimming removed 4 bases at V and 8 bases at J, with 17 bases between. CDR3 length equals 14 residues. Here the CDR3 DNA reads TGTGCCAGCTCACTGGGGGGGGATCTTGGAGGCTACACCTTC. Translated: CASSLGGDLGGYTF.

The CDR3 DNA reads TGTGCCAGCTCGCAGGGAGAGTCGGAAAAACTGTTTTTT. The encoded protein is CASSQGESEKLFF. The chain links TRBV6-5 to TRBJ1-4; tentatively, D is TRBD1 (5 bases). CDR1 and CDR2 (germline): MNHEY, SVGAGI. V gave up 8 bases and J gave up 8 bases, with 15 bases separating them. CDR3 length: 13 amino acids.

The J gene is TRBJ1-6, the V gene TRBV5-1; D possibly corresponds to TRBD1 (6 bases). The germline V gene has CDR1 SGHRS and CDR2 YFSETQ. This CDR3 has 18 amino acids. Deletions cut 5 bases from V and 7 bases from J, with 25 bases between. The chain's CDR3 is CASSTGGTGTSKNSPLHF. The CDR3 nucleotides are TGCGCCAGCAGTACAGGAGGTACAGGGACGAGCAAGAATTCACCCCTCCACTTT.

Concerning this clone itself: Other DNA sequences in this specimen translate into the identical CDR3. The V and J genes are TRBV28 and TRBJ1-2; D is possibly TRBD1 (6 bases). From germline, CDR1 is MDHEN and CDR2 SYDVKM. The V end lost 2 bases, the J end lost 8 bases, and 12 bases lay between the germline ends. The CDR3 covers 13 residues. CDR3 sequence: CASSLRGAGGYTF. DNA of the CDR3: TGTGCCAGCAGTTTACGGGGGGCGGGGGGCTACACCTTC.

The CDR3 DNA reads as TGTGCCAGTAGTGTCAGGGCACCGACCGGCTACACCTTC. This encodes CASSVRAPTGYTF. This rearrangement joins TRBV19 to TRBJ1-2; D is perhaps TRBD1 (5 bases). Germline CDR1 is LNHDA and CDR2 is SQIVND (reference sequence). V lost 5 bases and J 8 bases, leaving 15 bases between the germline ends. This CDR3 has 13 residues.

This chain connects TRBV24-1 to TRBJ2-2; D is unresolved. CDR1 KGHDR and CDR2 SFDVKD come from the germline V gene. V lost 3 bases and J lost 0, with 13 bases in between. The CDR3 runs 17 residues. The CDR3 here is CATSDTHSYTNTGELFF. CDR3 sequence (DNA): TGTGCCACCAGTGATACTCACTCTTATACGAACACCGGGGAGCTGTTTTTT.

The DNA of the CDR3 is TGTGCCAGCAGCCCGCTAGGGTTATCCTACGAGCAGTACTTC. Translating it yields CASSPLGLSYEQYF. This chain links TRBV7-6 with TRBJ2-7; D uncertain. Trimming cost V 5 bases and J 1 base, with 12 bases left between them. The CDR3 runs to 14 residues. Germline lookup yields CDR1 SGHVS and CDR2 FNYEAQ.

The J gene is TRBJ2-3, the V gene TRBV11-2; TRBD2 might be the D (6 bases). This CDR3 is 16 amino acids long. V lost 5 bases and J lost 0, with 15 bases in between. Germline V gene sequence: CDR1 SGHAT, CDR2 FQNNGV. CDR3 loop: CASSQAAGTSTDTQYF. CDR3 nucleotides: TGTGCCAGCAGCCAGGCGGCGGGAACTAGCACAGATACGCAGTATTTT.

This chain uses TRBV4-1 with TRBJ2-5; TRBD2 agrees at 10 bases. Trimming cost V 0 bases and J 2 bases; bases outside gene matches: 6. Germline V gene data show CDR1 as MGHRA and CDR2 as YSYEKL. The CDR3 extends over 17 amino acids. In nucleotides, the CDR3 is TGCGCCAGCAGCCAAGACGTAAGCGGGAGGGGGCAAGAGACCCAGTACTTC. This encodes CASSQDVSGRGQETQYF.

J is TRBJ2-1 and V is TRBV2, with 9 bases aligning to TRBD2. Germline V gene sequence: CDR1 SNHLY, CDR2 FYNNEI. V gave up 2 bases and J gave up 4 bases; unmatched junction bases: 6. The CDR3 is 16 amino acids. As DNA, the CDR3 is TGTGCCAGCAGTGAAAAGCGGGGGGTTTCTTACAATGAGCAGTTCTTC. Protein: CASSEKRGVSYNEQFF.

DNA for the CDR3: TGTGCCAGCAGTGACGGACAGGCAGAGAGCACCGGGGAGCTGTTTTTT. This gives the protein CASSDGQAESTGELFF. The V gene is TRBV6-4, the J gene TRBJ2-2, with 7 bases lining up with TRBD1. This CDR3 contains 16 residues. Germline CDR1 is MRHNA and CDR2 is SNTAGT. Trimming cost V 2 bases and J 4 bases; bases outside gene matches: 7.

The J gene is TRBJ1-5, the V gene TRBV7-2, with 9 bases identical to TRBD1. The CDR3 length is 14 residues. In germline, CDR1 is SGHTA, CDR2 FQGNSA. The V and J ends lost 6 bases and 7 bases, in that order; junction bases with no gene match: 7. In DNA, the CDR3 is TGTGCCAGCAGTTGGGACAGGGAGGTCCAGCCCCAGCATTTT. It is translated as CASSWDREVQPQHF.